The entry below describes one T cell receptor beta chain. Its target is not known. These data come from a study of lymphopenia after photon versus proton radiotherapy. Measured with immunoSEQ multiplex PCR; TCRdb has only the in-frame clones, and not every one. This sample carries about 64,000 clones, around 90% of them seen once, and the ten largest clones take around 13%. Study-level points and caveats: Post-nadir TCR diversity decline inversely tracked overall survival among those who died. Proton therapy kept repertoires fairly stable, unlike photons, which gained effector/memory cells. Authors raise, but do not show, better survival with proton therapy. After the lymphocyte nadir, photon-treated repertoires showed oligoclonal expansion, especially of CD8+ Temra cells.

The germline CDR1 and CDR2 sequences are GTSNPN and SVGIG (reference sequence). The CDR3 has 17 amino acids. J gave up 6 bases and V 2 bases, and 7 bases lay outside the gene matches. Specimen: peripheral blood, collected from a patient treated with proton-based radiotherapy. The J gene is TRBJ2-1, the V gene TRBV30; 16 bases align to TRBD2. This sequence was found in an elderly man with esophageal cancer. CDR3 coding DNA: TGTGCCTGGAGTCCTCTTGGGACTAGCGGGAGGGGCAATGAGCAGTTCTTC. As protein: CAWSPLGTSGRGNEQFF.